These T cell receptor beta chains were read from a single sample in a study of blood T cell repertoires in COVID-19. Assay: immunoSEQ multiplex PCR; the TCRdb copy retains only in-frame clones and omits some. This table holds about 200,000 clones, 86% found once. Sequencing used peripheral blood. These receptors all stem from a woman between 65 and 79 years old with acute or convalescent COVID-19. Both conserved end residues are part of each CDR3. Fields, in order: clone size, CDR3 length, V gene, D gene, J gene, CDR3 DNA, CDR3 protein. D genes are given only for firm matches. Clone size, where shown, is once, few, many, or a class for clones that have expanded.

abundance: -; len: 13; v_gene: TRBV5-8; d_gene: -; j_gene: TRBJ2-5; CDR3nt: TGTGCCAGCAGCTTGTCAGGGGTGGAGACCCAGTACTTC; CDR3aa: CASSLSGVETQYF
abundance: once; len: 17; v_gene: TRBV9; d_gene: TRBD1; j_gene: TRBJ2-2; CDR3nt: TGTGCCAGCAGCGTAGGCAGGGGGTTAAAAGTCACCGGGGAGCTGTTTTTT; CDR3aa: CASSVGRGLKVTGELFF
abundance: -; len: 13; v_gene: TRBV5-4; d_gene: -; j_gene: TRBJ2-5; CDR3nt: TGTGCCAGCAGCGCGACAGAAAAAGAGACCCAGTACTTC; CDR3aa: CASSATEKETQYF
abundance: -; len: 14; v_gene: TRBV7-2; d_gene: -; j_gene: TRBJ1-1; CDR3nt: TGTGCCAGTAGCCTGGGGGCGGCTAACACTGAAGCTTTCTTT; CDR3aa: CASSLGAANTEAFF
abundance: -; len: 13; v_gene: TRBV20-1; d_gene: TRBD1; j_gene: TRBJ2-1; CDR3nt: TGCAGTGCTAGTTACTCAGGGGGCTATGAGCAGTTCTTC; CDR3aa: CSASYSGGYEQFF
abundance: -; len: 15; v_gene: TRBV5-1; d_gene: TRBD1; j_gene: TRBJ2-2; CDR3nt: TGCGCCAGCAGCTTTTCCGGGACAGTCACCGGGGAGCTGTTTTTT; CDR3aa: CASSFSGTVTGELFF
abundance: -; len: 19; v_gene: TRBV5-1; d_gene: -; j_gene: TRBJ1-6; CDR3nt: TGCGCCAGCAGCTTGGCTCCGACAGGTTCAATTCAGGTTAATTCACCCCTCCACTTT; CDR3aa: CASSLAPTGSIQVNSPLHF
abundance: -; len: 15; v_gene: TRBV6-4; d_gene: TRBD2; j_gene: TRBJ2-1; CDR3nt: TGTGCCAGCAGCCAGACTAGCGGGGCCTACAATGAGCAGTTCTTC; CDR3aa: CASSQTSGAYNEQFF
abundance: -; len: 14; v_gene: TRBV7-9; d_gene: -; j_gene: TRBJ1-1; CDR3nt: TGTGCCAGCAGCTTAGTAGATTCTAAGTGGGAAGCTTTCTTT; CDR3aa: CASSLVDSKWEAFF
abundance: -; len: 14; v_gene: TRBV12-5; d_gene: -; j_gene: TRBJ2-7; CDR3nt: TGTGCTAACACACTACCCGGGACTGAATACGAGCAGTACTTC; CDR3aa: CANTLPGTEYEQYF
abundance: -; len: 15; v_gene: TRBV11-2; d_gene: TRBD2; j_gene: TRBJ2-1; CDR3nt: TGTGCCAGCAGCTTGTTCCTAGCGGCCTACAATGAGCAGTTCTTC; CDR3aa: CASSLFLAAYNEQFF
abundance: -; len: 14; v_gene: TRBV10-1; d_gene: TRBD2; j_gene: TRBJ2-4; CDR3nt: TGCGCCAGCAGTGATCCAGGGAGGGAAAACATTCAGTACTTC; CDR3aa: CASSDPGRENIQYF
abundance: once; len: 13; v_gene: TRBV18; d_gene: -; j_gene: TRBJ1-5; CDR3nt: TGTGCCAGCTCACCTGGGGGGGATCAGCCCCAGCATTTT; CDR3aa: CASSPGGDQPQHF
abundance: -; len: 11; v_gene: TRBV5-1; d_gene: -; j_gene: TRBJ2-5; CDR3nt: TGCGCCAGCAGCTTGCGAGAGACCCAGTACTTC; CDR3aa: CASSLRETQYF
abundance: -; len: 15; v_gene: TRBV5-1; d_gene: -; j_gene: TRBJ2-7; CDR3nt: TGCGCCAGCAGCTTGGCCCACAGGAGCTCCTACGAGCAGTACTTC; CDR3aa: CASSLAHRSSYEQYF
abundance: -; len: 14; v_gene: TRBV5-1; d_gene: TRBD1; j_gene: TRBJ2-7; CDR3nt: TGCGCCAGCAGCTTACGGACAGGGACCTACGAGCAGTACTTC; CDR3aa: CASSLRTGTYEQYF
abundance: few; len: 16; v_gene: TRBV10-2; d_gene: TRBD1; j_gene: TRBJ1-1; CDR3nt: TGCGCCAGCAGCGCCCTATCCGGGACAGGGGGCACTGAAGCTTTCTTT; CDR3aa: CASSALSGTGGTEAFF
abundance: -; len: 15; v_gene: TRBV4-1; d_gene: TRBD1; j_gene: TRBJ2-1; CDR3nt: TGCGCCAGCAGCTCCCGGGACAGGGACCTCAATGAGCAGTTCTTC; CDR3aa: CASSSRDRDLNEQFF
abundance: -; len: 14; v_gene: TRBV11-3; d_gene: TRBD2; j_gene: TRBJ2-1; CDR3nt: TGTGCCAGCAGCTTAGGGGGGACTAGCGGGAGTAAGTTCTTC; CDR3aa: CASSLGGTSGSKFF
abundance: -; len: 14; v_gene: TRBV6-5; d_gene: TRBD1; j_gene: TRBJ1-6; CDR3nt: TGTGCCAGCGTTGAGGAAGGGGGCATTACACCCCTCCACTTT; CDR3aa: CASVEEGGITPLHF
abundance: -; len: 12; v_gene: TRBV29-1; d_gene: TRBD1; j_gene: TRBJ1-1; CDR3nt: TGCAGCGGGGACAGGGGAAATTCTGAAGCTTTCTTT; CDR3aa: CSGDRGNSEAFF